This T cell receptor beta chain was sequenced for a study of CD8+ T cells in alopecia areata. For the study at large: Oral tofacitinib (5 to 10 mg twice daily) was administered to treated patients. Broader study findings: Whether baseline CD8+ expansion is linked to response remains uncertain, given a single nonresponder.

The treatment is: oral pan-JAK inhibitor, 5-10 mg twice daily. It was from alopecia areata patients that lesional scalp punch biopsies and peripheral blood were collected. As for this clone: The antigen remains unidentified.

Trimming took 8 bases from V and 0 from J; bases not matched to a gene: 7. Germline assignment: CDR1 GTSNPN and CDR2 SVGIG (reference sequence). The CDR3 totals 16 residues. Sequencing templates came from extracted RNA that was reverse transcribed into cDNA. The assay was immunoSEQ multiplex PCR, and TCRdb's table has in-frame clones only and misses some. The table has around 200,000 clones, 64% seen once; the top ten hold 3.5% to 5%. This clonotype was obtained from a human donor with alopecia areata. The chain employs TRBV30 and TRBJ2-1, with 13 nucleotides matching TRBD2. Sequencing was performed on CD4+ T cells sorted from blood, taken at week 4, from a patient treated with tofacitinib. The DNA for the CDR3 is TGTGCCGCGGGGACTAGCGGGGTTAGCTCCTACAATGAGCAGTTCTTC. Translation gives CAAGTSGVSSYNEQFF.